Detailed here is one T cell receptor beta chain. The antigen remains unidentified. A second PCR of about 7 to 12 cycles used a sample-barcoded 5' primer and a J-beta primer mix. TCRdb analysed the 5' RACE reads with MiXCR anew, one entry per CDR3 protein. The data contain some 760,000 distinct CDR3 sequences, just under 25% of them singletons. This sample is part of a study of blood T cells in healthy people across ages. Each donor had about 10 milliliters of peripheral blood drawn. Germline V lookup: CDR1 MNHNS, CDR2 SASEGT. The CDR3 spans 20 residues. V lost 8 bases to trimming and J lost 0 bases, with 26 bases between them. Points from the study as a whole: Versus aged donors, long-lived donors had higher diversity and more naive CD4+ cells.

The sample was also reused in another study, on T cells of mothers and their children.

V gene TRBV6-1 combines with J gene TRBJ2-6; the D gene is possibly TRBD2 (6 bases). This receptor was taken from a boy between 10 and 17 years old in good health. Sequenced input: blood. CDR3 in amino acids: CASYRVWRGGIPSGANVLTF. The DNA of the CDR3 is TGTGCCAGCTATAGGGTCTGGCGGGGTGGAATCCCCTCTGGGGCCAACGTCCTGACTTTC.